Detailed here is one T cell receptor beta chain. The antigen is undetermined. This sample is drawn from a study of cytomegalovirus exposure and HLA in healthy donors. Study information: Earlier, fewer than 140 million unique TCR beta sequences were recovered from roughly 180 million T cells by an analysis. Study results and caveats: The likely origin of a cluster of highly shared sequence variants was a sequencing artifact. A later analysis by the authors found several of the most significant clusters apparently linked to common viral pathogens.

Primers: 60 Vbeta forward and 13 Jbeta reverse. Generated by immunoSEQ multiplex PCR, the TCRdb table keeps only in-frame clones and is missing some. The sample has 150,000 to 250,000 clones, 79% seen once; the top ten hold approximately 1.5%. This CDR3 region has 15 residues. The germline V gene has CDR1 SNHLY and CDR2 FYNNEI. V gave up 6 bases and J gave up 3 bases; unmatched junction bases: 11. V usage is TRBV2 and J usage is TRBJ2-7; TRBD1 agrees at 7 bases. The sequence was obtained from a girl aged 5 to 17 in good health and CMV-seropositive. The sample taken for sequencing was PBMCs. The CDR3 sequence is CASREYRQGDYEQYF. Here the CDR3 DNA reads TGTGCCAGCAGAGAATACCGACAGGGTGACTACGAGCAGTACTTC.